This TCR beta chain was recovered during a study of Ad26.COV2.S vaccination and SARS-CoV-2 variants. At the level of the study: Ad26.COV2.S was injected intramuscularly once or twice, 56 days apart.

In the case of this clone: Its target is unknown. This may come from a read error, since a much larger clone is one base off.

Study results and caveats: The authors reported substantial breadth in spike-specific CD8+ and CD4+ T cell responses after vaccination. People who got the vaccine or the placebo had similar non-spike TCR breadth.

The table came from immunoSEQ multiplex PCR; TCRdb's copy has only in-frame clones and leaves some out. Of 200,000 to 300,000 clones in the sample, approximately 87% are singletons; the top ten hold about 10%. Treatment defined: 15 to 20 received Ad26.COV2.S at low or high dose, single or two shots; about 5 received placebo; per-sample allocation not given. All samples were drawn on day 63, counting from the first vaccine or placebo injection. Adults aged 18-55 years in Boston included the donor. The starting material was peripheral blood, obtained in a trial of Ad26.COV2.S vaccine versus placebo. This receptor was identified in a person aged 18-60 years who received the Ad26.COV2.S COVID-19 vaccine or a placebo.

CDR3 amino acids: CASSGQGNTEAFF. The CDR3 region has the DNA TGTGCCAGCAGTGGGCAGGGAAACACTGAAGCTTTCTTT. V is TRBV6-2 or TRBV6-3 and J is TRBJ1-1; possible D gene TRBD1, 5 bases. The CDR3 consists of 13 residues. Trimming removed 5 bases from V and 2 bases from J, with 9 bases in between. Germline CDR1 is MNHEY and CDR2 is SVGEGT.